This T cell receptor (beta chain) emerged from a study of blood T cells in healthy people across ages. Germline assignment: CDR1 SQVTM and CDR2 ANQGSEA. This CDR3 is built from 13 residues. Trimming removed 8 bases from V and 11 bases from J; junction bases left unmatched: 16. The use of a sample-barcoded 5' primer and a J-beta primer mix characterized a second PCR of roughly 6 to 11 cycles. TCRdb reprocessed the 5' RACE reads via MiXCR and lists one record per CDR3 protein. Of 1.5 million to 1.9 million distinct CDR3 sequences in the sample, about 42% were seen once. The sequenced sample was blood. The chain couples TRBV29-1 to TRBJ2-3; 7 nucleotides align to TRBD1. The TCR sequence derives from a woman aged 18-30 years in good health. The CDR3 DNA reads TGCAGCACCGGACAGGACCATTACAATGAGCAGTATTTT. It is translated as CSTGQDHYNEQYF.